This T cell receptor (beta chain) was identified in a study of CXCR3-negative and CXCR3-positive naive CD8 T cells. General observations from the study: In naive cells, CXCR3-negative and CXCR3-positive subsets had similar TRBV-TRBJ usage; memory cells differed. Naive subsets did not differ in surface CD5, and the authors estimated TCR strength using properties of the TRB CDR3. Upon cryopreservation, CXCR3 expression partially decreased, and most assays used fresh PBMCs.

On this clonotype itself: The antigen remains undetermined.

The libraries of TRB cDNA were prepared using 5' RACE with UMI labels. TCRdb processed the 5' RACE reads again and assigns one entry to each CDR3 protein, with no DNA. Its table lists tens of thousands of distinct CDR3 sequences. Triplicate sorts, around 300,000 cells apiece, were made for each CD8+ T cell subset. The CDR3 consists of 15 residues. Germline V lookup: CDR1 KGHDR, CDR2 SFDVKD. The TCR sequence derives from a human donor in good health. Some clones in this sample may be carry-over from other donors' samples. The rearrangement joins TRBV24-1 to TRBJ1-5; TCRdb returns TRBD1, unconfirmable since there is no DNA. The sample was memory CD8+ T cells from blood. The CDR3 spells CATSDATGQKQPQHF.